The clone carrying this TCR beta chain has just a few counts. Treatment given: randomized to nivolumab then ipilimumab (arm A) or the reverse (arm B). Patients had received no earlier DNA-damaging chemotherapy. Live CD3+CD8+ CD19− CD56− cells were sorted from PBMCs. V gave up 3 bases and J gave up 5 bases, with 11 bases separating them. The CDR3 has 13 amino acids. From germline, CDR1 is LNHDA and CDR2 SQIVND (reference sequence). Some clones are missing from TCRdb's copy, which holds only in-frame ones; the method was immunoSEQ multiplex PCR. Of some 16,000 clones in the sample, about 80% were seen once. The sample originates from a study of sequential checkpoint blockade in melanoma. The wider study: Arm A got nivolumab then ipilimumab; arm B the reverse, 1:1. After both sequences, patients received maintenance nivolumab.

The receptor comes from a human donor with melanoma. The chain combines TRBV19 with TRBJ2-7; D possibly corresponds to TRBD1 (5 bases). This specimen consisted of CD8+ T cells sorted from blood (inferred from file names), obtained from a patient given nivolumab and ipilimumab in sequence. This CDR3 reads CASSITGADEQYF. The CDR3 DNA reads as TGTGCCAGTAGTATTACTGGGGCCGACGAGCAGTACTTC. The full variable domain, with the rest looked up from reference TRBV19 and TRBJ2-7, is DGGITQSPKYLFRKEGQNVTLSCEQNLNHDAMYWYRQDPGQGLRLIYYSQIVNDFQKGDIAEGYSVSREKKESFPLTVTSAQKNPTAFYLCASSITGADEQYFGPGTRLTVT.